The 2 T cell receptor beta chains below all came from one sample that was sequenced in a study of early T cells in non-severe SARS-CoV-2 infection. TCRdb passed the 5' RACE reads through MiXCR, listing each CDR3 protein once. The sample lists tens of thousands of distinct CDR3 sequences, more than 10% occurring once. This material consisted of whole blood, taken at baseline. These TCRs come from an adult who was a healthcare worker with PCR-confirmed SARS-CoV-2 infection or an uninfected control (not recorded which).

The chain couples TRBV7-9 to TRBJ1-5; D gene uncertain. The V gene's germline CDR1 is SEHNR and CDR2 FQNEAQ (reference sequence). This CDR3 region has 16 residues. Deletions cut 4 bases from V and 0 bases from J, with 13 bases between. This CDR3 reads CASSSVDLRSNQPQHF. In nucleotides, the CDR3 is TGTGCCAGCAGCTCCGTGGACCTGCGTAGCAATCAGCCCCAGCATTTT.

The CDR3 sequence: CASSYRDRGIYGYTF. CDR3 nucleotide sequence: TGTGCCAGCAGTTACCGGGACAGGGGGATCTATGGCTACACCTTC. The chain links TRBV6-5 to TRBJ1-2; 11 bases agree with TRBD1. V was pared by 2 bases and J by 4 bases, with 3 bases of the junction left unmatched. The CDR3 length is 15 residues. In germline, CDR1 is MNHEY, CDR2 SVGAGI.